These 21 T cell receptor beta chains came from one sample sequenced in a study of blood T cell repertoires in COVID-19. Clones were read by immunoSEQ multiplex PCR, and TCRdb kept only the in-frame ones, dropping some. The data show roughly 250,000 clones, about 91% seen once. Sequenced material: PBMCs or T cells enriched from blood (not recorded which). The receptor set was obtained from a woman between 35 and 50 years old with acute COVID-19.

The chain carries TRBV7-3 and TRBJ1-1, with D tentatively TRBD1 (6 bases). Germline V CDR1 and CDR2: SGHTA, FQGTGA. This CDR3 is built from 14 residues. Trimming took off 1 base at V and 8 bases at J, with 14 bases between the two ends. The CDR3 loop reads CASSLMQGLSEAFF. CDR3 nucleotide sequence: TGTGCCAGCAGCTTAATGCAGGGGCTTTCAGAAGCTTTCTTT.

This sequence joins TRBV5-5 and TRBJ1-3; perhaps TRBD1 as D (6 bases). Trimming left V 4 bases short and J 0 bases short, with 17 bases between. Germline CDR1 reads SGHKS; CDR2 reads YYEKEE (reference sequence). The CDR3 length is 17 residues. DNA for the CDR3: TGTGCCAGCAGCGTAGCTCCGGGACAAGTCTCTGGAAACACCATATATTTT. Its translation: CASSVAPGQVSGNTIYF.

This chain links TRBV24-1 with TRBJ2-1; 7 bases are shared with TRBD2. This CDR3 has 19 residues. Looked up from germline, CDR1 is KGHDR and CDR2 is SFDVKD. The ends lost 1 base at V and 9 bases at J; junction bases unmatched: 20. The CDR3: CATSDLTSGIPLRDSEQFF. In DNA form, the CDR3 reads TGTGCCACCAGTGATTTAACCAGCGGGATTCCATTAAGAGACAGTGAGCAGTTCTTC.

Written as DNA, the CDR3 is TGCGCCAGCAGCTTGCAACAGGGGAACACTGAAGCTTTCTTT. Protein: CASSLQQGNTEAFF. The gene calls are TRBV5-1 and TRBJ1-1, with D possibly matching TRBD1 (6 bases). The germline V and J ends were trimmed by 1 base and 1 base, with 8 bases remaining between them. From germline, CDR1 is SGHRS and CDR2 YFSETQ. There are 14 residues in the CDR3.

The chain carries TRBV7-8 and TRBJ2-7; 7 bases align to TRBD2. V lost 6 bases and J lost 0; bases outside the gene matches: 5. Germline V gene sequence: CDR1 SGHVS, CDR2 FQNEAQ. The CDR3 contains 14 residues. CDR3 sequence reads: CASSFTSDSYEQYV. The CDR3 DNA reads as TGTGCCAGCAGTTTTACTAGCGACTCCTACGAGCAGTACGTC.

The J gene is TRBJ2-7, the V gene TRBV11-2; 8 bases line up with TRBD2. Germline V gives CDR1 SGHAT, CDR2 FQNNGV. This CDR3 comprises 18 residues. The junction had 18 bases not matched to a gene; V was cut back by 1 base and J by 7 bases. CDR3 sequence: CASSLVRGLAGRHLEQYF. CDR3 DNA sequence: TGTGCCAGCAGCTTAGTGCGCGGGCTAGCGGGCCGCCACTTGGAGCAGTACTTC.

V and J are TRBV2 and TRBJ2-7; D call uncertain. The germline gives CDR1 SNHLY, CDR2 FYNNEI. Trimming shortened V by 7 bases and J by 7 bases, and 14 bases separated the two germline ends. The CDR3 has 12 amino acids. This CDR3 reads CASNWANEEQYF. The CDR3, as DNA: TGTGCCAGCAACTGGGCCAATGAGGAGCAGTACTTC.

The chain is built from TRBV5-1 and TRBJ1-4, with D unclear. V gave up 0 bases and J gave up 8 bases, with 14 bases separating them. The CDR3 sequence is 15 residues long. Germline lookup yields CDR1 SGHRS and CDR2 YFSETQ. The CDR3 sequence is CASSLVSQDREKLFF. In DNA, the CDR3 is TGCGCCAGCAGCTTGGTTTCGCAGGATCGCGAAAAACTGTTTTTT.

This clone came up a few times. The CDR3 DNA follows: TGTGCCAGCAGCTTCATGGGACAGGGGAACTCACCCCTCCACTTT. Translating gives CASSFMGQGNSPLHF. The chain uses TRBV11-2 and TRBJ1-6, with 10 bases matching TRBD1. CDR3 length: 15 amino acids. Germline V gives CDR1 SGHAT, CDR2 FQNNGV. Trimming took 3 bases from V and 10 from J; bases not matched to a gene: 6.

The gene calls are TRBV6-5 and TRBJ1-1; TRBD1 agrees at 7 bases. The CDR3 totals 15 residues. With V trimmed by 6 bases and J by 1 base, 8 bases remained unmatched. Germline V gives CDR1 MNHEY, CDR2 SVGAGI. This CDR3 is CASRVRQGQNTEAFF. Written as DNA, the CDR3 is TGTGCCAGCAGGGTTAGACAGGGCCAGAACACTGAAGCTTTCTTT.

The chain combines TRBV21-1 with TRBJ2-7; the table's D call TRBD2 went unverified against the DNA. TRBV21-1 is a documented pseudogene. There are 14 residues in the CDR3. The CDR3 sequence: CASSKEGLASEQYV. The DNA of the CDR3 is TGTGCCAGCAGCAAAGAGGGACTAGCGAGTGAGCAGTACGTC.

The chain uses TRBV27 and TRBJ1-1; D might be TRBD1 (5 bases). Germline CDR1 is MNHEY and CDR2 is SMNVEV (reference sequence). The CDR3 consists of 12 residues. Trimming removed 6 bases from V and 5 bases from J, with 10 bases in between. DNA of the CDR3: TGTGCCAGCAGCCACCAGGGTACTGAAGCTTTCTTT. It codes for CASSHQGTEAFF.

The CDR3 is CASSEFEGAETQYF. In nucleotides, the CDR3 is TGTGCCAGCAGTGAATTCGAGGGGGCGGAGACCCAGTACTTC. V is TRBV25-1 and J is TRBJ2-5; 7 bases are a match to TRBD1. V was clipped by 1 base and J by 5 bases; unmatched bases: 4. The CDR3 is 14 residues long. Germline V CDR1 and CDR2: MGHDK, SYGVNS.

The rearrangement joins TRBV5-1 to TRBJ2-2; possibly TRBD2 for D (6 bases). Trimming shortened V by 1 base and J by 1 base, and 8 bases separated the two germline ends. Germline V gene data show CDR1 as SGHRS and CDR2 as YFSETQ. The CDR3 extends over 15 amino acids. This CDR3 is CASSLRLENTGELFF. CDR3 bases: TGCGCCAGCAGCTTGAGACTAGAGAACACCGGGGAGCTGTTTTTT.

The chain recombines TRBV5-1 with TRBJ2-3, with 16 nucleotides matching TRBD2. With 8 bases clipped from V and 6 bases from J, the junction kept 12 bases outside the gene matches. Germline values: CDR1 SGHRS, CDR2 YFSETQ. This CDR3 region has 17 residues. The CDR3 DNA follows: TGCGCCAGTAAACCTCAACCGGGACTAGCGGGAGGGGATACGCAGTATTTT. It encodes CASKPQPGLAGGDTQYF.

This clone has only a few counts. V usage is TRBV6-2 or TRBV6-3 and J usage is TRBJ1-3, with TRBD1 identical over 7 bases. Germline assignment: CDR1 MNHEY and CDR2 SVGEGT. Germline trimming cut 4 bases from V and 3 bases from J; bases unmatched to any gene: 3. The CDR3 is 14 residues long. In DNA, the CDR3 is TGTGCCAGCAGTTCGGGACAGCTTGGAAACACCATATATTTT. This translates into CASSSGQLGNTIYF.

The chain uses TRBV19 and TRBJ1-2; 8 nucleotides match TRBD1. V was pared by 4 bases and J by 5 bases, with 3 bases of the junction left unmatched. This CDR3 contains 13 residues. The germline V gene has CDR1 LNHDA and CDR2 SQIVND (reference sequence). CDR3 region: CASSSTGGYGYTF. The CDR3 nucleotides are TGTGCCAGTAGTAGCACAGGGGGATATGGCTACACCTTC.

The V and J genes are TRBV11-2 and TRBJ1-5, with no clear D. Germline CDR1 is SGHAT and CDR2 is FQNNGV. CDR3 size: 16 residues. V dropped 0 bases and J dropped 2 bases, with 11 bases sitting between them. CDR3 nucleotide sequence: TGTGCCAGCAGCTTAGACGGCATGAGGGGCAATCAGCCCCAGCATTTT. This translates into CASSLDGMRGNQPQHF.

This rearrangement joins TRBV28 to TRBJ1-5, with 9 bases that match TRBD1. V lost 11 bases to trimming and J lost 4 bases; unmatched junction nucleotides: 12. Germline V gene lookup returns CDR1 MDHEN and CDR2 SYDVKM. CDR3 length equals 15 residues. DNA of the CDR3: TGTGCCGGAACCCCGGGACAGGGCATAAATCAGCCCCAGCATTTT. It codes for CAGTPGQGINQPQHF.

This sequence joins TRBV7-2 and TRBJ1-1, with 8 bases aligning to TRBD1. CDR3 size: 14 residues. Per the germline V gene, CDR1 is SGHTA and CDR2 is FQGNSA. Germline trimming cut 5 bases from V and 4 bases from J; bases unmatched to any gene: 6. CDR3 sequence reads: CASSPGTGFTEAFF. CDR3 nucleotide sequence: TGTGCCAGCAGCCCGGGGACAGGCTTCACTGAAGCTTTCTTT.

V and J are TRBV4-2 and TRBJ1-2; TRBD1 matches 7 bases. This CDR3 spans 18 amino acids. Looked up from germline, CDR1 is LGHNA and CDR2 is YNFKEQ. V lost 1 base, J lost 0 bases, and 11 bases stayed unmatched. The CDR3 bases are TGTGCCAGCAGCCAAGTGGACGGACAGGACTATTCTAACTATGGCTACACCTTC. The encoded protein is CASSQVDGQDYSNYGYTF.